Sequencing of this T cell receptor (beta chain) was carried out in a study of T-cell reconstitution after alpha-beta-depleted transplantation in children. Ten or more counts support this clonotype. Trimming stripped 1 base from V and 5 bases from J, with 14 bases between. The CDR3 runs 15 residues. Preparation of the TCRbeta library used unique molecular identifiers. TCRdb analysed the PCR reads with MiXCR anew, one entry per CDR3 protein. The sample lists over 150,000 distinct CDR3 sequences; roughly 6.8% were seen once. The sample in question was PBMCs from the stem cell graft donor, obtained from the stem cell graft. The V call is TRBV12-3 or TRBV12-4, the J call TRBJ1-2; D gene uncertain. This clonotype was sampled from a human donor who donated a stem cell graft to a child with Wiskott-Aldrich syndrome. As DNA, the CDR3 is TGTGCCAGCAGTTTAGGTGACAAGGCGGGGTATGGCTACACCTTC. Translating gives CASSLGDKAGYGYTF.